Described below is a single T cell receptor beta chain sequence and its context. Its antigen is undetermined. Each CDR3 protein gets one entry after TCRdb re-called the RT-PCR reads with MiXCR. The sample comprises about 170,000 distinct CDR3 sequences, approximately 12% of which are singletons, and 25% to 30% rests with the top ten. Germline CDR1 reads MNHEY; CDR2 reads SVGEGT. V was cut by 5 bases and J by 3 bases, with 31 bases left in between. There are 20 residues in the CDR3. The record originates from a study of response to subunit inactivated influenza vaccine. Study-level findings and limits: Each seasonal influenza vaccination recruits few new T cells, the authors suggested.

These records were also assigned to another study, of T cells expressing NK-cell markers. From that study: Production of TCR beta cDNA relied on 5'RACE template switching with UMIs. Repertoires of TCR beta were obtained from T cells sorted as CD3+CD56+NKG2C+, CD3+CD56+NKG2C- and CD3+CD56-NKG2C+. Dominant NKG2C+ clonotypes accounted for 1.0-7.0% of CD8+ T cells in roughly 6 donors.

This chain joins TRBV6-2 or TRBV6-3 and TRBJ2-5; perhaps TRBD1 as D (6 bases). The TCR comes from a man over 45 who received an inactivated influenza vaccine. Sequenced material: CD8+ T cells sorted from PBMCs, taken roughly 13 days after vaccination. This chain's CDR3 is CASSLVTPLEARGAEETQYF. The CDR3 bases are TGTGCCAGCAGTCTTGTTACTCCCCTAGAGGCCAGGGGCGCGGAAGAGACCCAGTACTTC.